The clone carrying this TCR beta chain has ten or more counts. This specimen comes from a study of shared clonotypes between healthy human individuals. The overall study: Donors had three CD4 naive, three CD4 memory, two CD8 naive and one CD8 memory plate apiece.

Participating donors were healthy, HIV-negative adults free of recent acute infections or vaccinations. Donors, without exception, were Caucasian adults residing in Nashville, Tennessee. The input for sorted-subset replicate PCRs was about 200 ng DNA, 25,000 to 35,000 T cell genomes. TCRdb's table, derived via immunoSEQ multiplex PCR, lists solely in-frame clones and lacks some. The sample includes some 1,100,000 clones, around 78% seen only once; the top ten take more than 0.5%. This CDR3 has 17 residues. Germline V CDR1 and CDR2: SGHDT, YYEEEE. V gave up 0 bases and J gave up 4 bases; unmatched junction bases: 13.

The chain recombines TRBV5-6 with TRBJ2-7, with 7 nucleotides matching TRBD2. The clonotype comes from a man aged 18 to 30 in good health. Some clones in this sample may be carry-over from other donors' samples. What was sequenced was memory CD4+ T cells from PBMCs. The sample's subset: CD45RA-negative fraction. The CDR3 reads CASSLGGSAGDAYEQYF. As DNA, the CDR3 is TGTGCCAGCAGCTTGGGTGGTTCTGCGGGGGATGCATACGAGCAGTACTTC.